Included here is one T cell receptor beta chain sequence, with context. The entry originates in a study of control samples from healthy donors and cancer patients. Germline lookup yields CDR1 LNHDA and CDR2 SQIVND (reference sequence). V dropped 3 bases and J dropped 3; count of bases not matched to a gene: 5. The CDR3 is made up of 15 amino acids. Assay: immunoSEQ multiplex PCR; the TCRdb copy retains only in-frame clones and omits some. The sample shows 95,000 to 150,000 clones, about 83% of them seen only once. Specimen: blood. The clonotype comes from a man between 25 and 39 years old in good health. The gene calls are TRBV19 and TRBJ1-5, with 7 bases identical to TRBD1. For the CDR3, the DNA is TGTGCCAGTAGTATCGGCGGGACAGACAATCAGCCCCAGCATTTT. The encoded protein is CASSIGGTDNQPQHF.